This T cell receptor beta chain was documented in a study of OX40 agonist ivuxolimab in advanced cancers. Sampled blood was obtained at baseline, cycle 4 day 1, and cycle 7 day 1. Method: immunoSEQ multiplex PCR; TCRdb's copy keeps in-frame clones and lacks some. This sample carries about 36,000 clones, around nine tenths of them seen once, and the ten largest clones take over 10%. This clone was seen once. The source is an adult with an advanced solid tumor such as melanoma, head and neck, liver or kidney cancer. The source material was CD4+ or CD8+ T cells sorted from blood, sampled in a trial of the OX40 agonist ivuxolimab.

The CDR3 loop is CASSSRRDREFYGYTF. The CDR3 nucleotides read TGTGCCAGCAGTAGCCGAAGGGACAGGGAATTCTATGGCTACACCTTC. This chain connects TRBV28 to TRBJ1-2; 9 nucleotides agree with TRBD1. This CDR3 spans 16 amino acids. V trimming: 5 bases; J trimming: 4 bases; junction bases outside the gene matches: 11. Germline CDR1 is MDHEN and CDR2 is SYDVKM.